What follows are 19 T cell receptor beta chains derived from one specimen sequenced in a study of T cell responses to AZD1222 COVID-19 vaccine. Only in-frame clones appear in the TCRdb table, and some are missing; sequencing was by immunoSEQ multiplex PCR. The table has about 100,000 clones, 90% seen once. The input for sequencing was peripheral blood, taken on day 0 of AZD1222 vaccination. All receptors come from an adult in good health.

The chain recombines TRBV4-1 with TRBJ1-2, with 10 bases that match TRBD1. Germline V gives CDR1 MGHRA, CDR2 YSYEKL. The CDR3 is made up of 15 amino acids. Trimming removed 3 bases from V and 1 base from J; junction bases left unmatched: 2. The CDR3 sequence: CASSQGQGNNYGYTF. The CDR3 DNA reads as TGCGCCAGCAGCCAGGGACAGGGGAATAACTATGGCTACACCTTC.

This chain uses TRBV5-5 with TRBJ1-5; TRBD1 agrees at 10 bases. The V and J ends lost 3 bases and 7 bases, in that order; junction bases with no gene match: 4. CDR3 length: 14 residues. CDR1 is SGHKS and CDR2 is YYEKEE in the germline V gene (reference sequence). The CDR3 sequence is CASSWTGGEQPQHF. The DNA of the CDR3 is TGTGCCAGCAGCTGGACAGGGGGGGAACAGCCCCAGCATTTT.

The gene calls are TRBV27 and TRBJ1-4; no reliable D call. The germline CDR1 and CDR2 sequences are MNHEY and SMNVEV (reference sequence). V gave up 5 bases and J gave up 4 bases, with 11 bases separating them. The CDR3 loop spans 14 amino acids. This chain's CDR3 is CASSPLAINEKLFF. The CDR3 coding sequence is TGTGCCAGCAGTCCTTTGGCTATTAATGAAAAACTGTTTTTT.

This clone was seen a few times. J is TRBJ2-7 and V is TRBV11-1; 12 bases line up with TRBD2. The germline gives CDR1 SGHAT, CDR2 FQDESV (reference sequence). The V and J ends lost 5 bases and 6 bases, in that order; junction bases with no gene match: 5. The CDR3 spans 14 residues. The CDR3: CASSMTSGGSEQYF. CDR3 DNA sequence: TGTGCCAGCAGCATGACTAGCGGGGGATCCGAGCAGTACTTC.

The J gene is TRBJ2-3, the V gene TRBV5-1, with D possibly matching TRBD2 (6 bases). Germline V gene sequence: CDR1 SGHRS, CDR2 YFSETQ. The V gene lost 6 bases and the J gene lost 2 bases, with 13 bases spanning the gap. There are 14 residues in the CDR3. This CDR3 is CASTIAELTDTQYF. The CDR3, as DNA: TGCGCCAGCACTATAGCGGAACTCACAGATACGCAGTATTTT.

V gene TRBV28 combines with J gene TRBJ2-3; 8 nucleotides match TRBD1. The V gene end was trimmed by 10 bases and the J gene end by 2 bases; junction bases not matched to a gene: 17. The CDR3 runs 17 residues. In germline, CDR1 is MDHEN, CDR2 SYDVKM. CDR3 in amino acids: CATTSYLGQGLTDTQYF. The DNA for the CDR3 is TGTGCCACCACGTCATACCTCGGACAGGGCCTCACAGATACGCAGTATTTT.

This clone came up once. V usage is TRBV5-4 and J usage is TRBJ1-6, with 7 bases aligning to TRBD1. CDR1 is SGHNT and CDR2 is YYREEE in the germline V gene (reference sequence). This CDR3 is built from 15 residues. J gave up 10 bases and V 0 bases, and 7 bases lay outside the gene matches. The CDR3 reads CASSLGGGGGSPLHF. The CDR3 bases are TGTGCCAGCAGCTTGGGAGGGGGCGGCGGATCACCCCTCCACTTT.

The chain links TRBV28 to TRBJ1-1, with D perhaps matching TRBD1 (6 bases). CDR3 length equals 14 residues. CDR1 MDHEN and CDR2 SYDVKM come from the germline V gene. The V and J ends lost 8 bases and 0 bases respectively, with 13 bases between them. The CDR3 region is CASFSQGLNTEAFF. For the CDR3, the DNA is TGTGCCAGCTTTTCGCAGGGGCTGAACACTGAAGCTTTCTTT. Full variable domain (missing parts from reference TRBV28 and TRBJ1-1): DVKVTQSSRYLVKRTGEKVFLECVQDMDHENMFWYRQDPGLGLRLIYFSYDVKMKEKGDIPEGYSVSREKKERFSLILESASTNQTSMYLCASFSQGLNTEAFFGQGTRLTVV.

CDR3 bases: TGTGCCAGCAGCCATGGGGACACCGGGGACTTCTTT. As protein: CASSHGDTGDFF. The chain combines TRBV11-2 with TRBJ1-1, with a tentative D call TRBD1 (6 bases). Germline CDR1 is SGHAT and CDR2 is FQNNGV. This CDR3 comprises 12 residues. The germline V and J ends were trimmed by 5 bases and 14 bases, with 18 bases remaining between them.

The genes are TRBV5-4 and TRBJ1-4, with D possibly being TRBD1 (5 bases). Germline V gene data show CDR1 as SGHNT and CDR2 as YYREEE (reference sequence). This CDR3 spans 15 amino acids. Trimming stripped 3 bases from V and 6 bases from J, with 15 bases between. The DNA for the CDR3 is TGTGCCAGCAGCTCGCACGGGACCGGGCATGAAAAACTGTTTTTT. This gives the protein CASSSHGTGHEKLFF.

This chain uses TRBV12-3 or TRBV12-4 with TRBJ1-2; 9 nucleotides agree with TRBD1. V lost 11 bases to trimming and J lost 10 bases; unmatched junction nucleotides: 11. The CDR3 consists of 12 residues. CDR3 sequence reads: CAGGSDRGTYTF. CDR3 coding DNA: TGTGCCGGAGGGTCGGACAGGGGTACCTACACCTTC.

The chain carries TRBV4-1 and TRBJ1-2, with D tentatively TRBD1 (5 bases). This CDR3 is 14 amino acids long. Germline assignment: CDR1 MGHRA and CDR2 YSYEKL. V was shortened by 0 bases and J by 8 bases, with 13 bases between the two germline ends. The CDR3 protein is CASSQDLGGYGYTF. DNA of the CDR3: TGCGCCAGCAGCCAAGATCTCGGGGGATACGGCTACACCTTC.

This chain uses TRBV15 with TRBJ1-4, with 8 positions matching TRBD1. Germline trimming cut 1 base from V and 5 bases from J; bases unmatched to any gene: 6. CDR3 length equals 16 residues. The germline gives CDR1 LNHNV, CDR2 YYDKDF (reference sequence). The CDR3 nucleotides are TGTGCCACCAGCAGAGGACTGACAGGGGCCAATGAAAAACTGTTTTTT. Its protein product is CATSRGLTGANEKLFF.

The chain uses TRBV18 and TRBJ2-5; D call uncertain. Trimming removed 1 base from V and 1 base from J, with 7 bases in between. The CDR3 extends over 14 amino acids. Germline CDR1 and CDR2: KGHSH and LQKENI. The CDR3 DNA follows: TGTGCCAGCTCACCACGGGAAGCCCAAGAGACCCAGTACTTC. This gives the protein CASSPREAQETQYF.

V and J are TRBV20-1 and TRBJ2-1; D is ambiguous. Looked up from germline, CDR1 is DFQATT and CDR2 is SNEGSKA (reference sequence). The CDR3 loop spans 11 amino acids. As DNA, the CDR3 is TGCAGCTACAAGTACAGTAGTGAGCAGTTCTTC. It codes for CSYKYSSEQFF.

The chain recombines TRBV28 with TRBJ2-7; no clear D gene. With 4 bases removed from V and 5 bases from J, the gap between germline ends came to 9 bases. This CDR3 has 12 amino acids. Germline-derived CDR1 and CDR2 are MDHEN and SYDVKM. The CDR3, as DNA: TGTGCCAGCAGTTCCCCCGCTGACGAGCAGTACTTC. Protein product: CASSSPADEQYF.

V and J are TRBV5-5 and TRBJ1-1; 9 bases match TRBD1. The trim removed 2 bases at V and 5 bases at J, leaving 7 bases unmatched. Germline CDR1 SGHKS, CDR2 YYEKEE (reference sequence). The length of the CDR3 is 15 residues. In DNA, the CDR3 is TGTGCCAGCAGCTTTACAGGGGGCGTAGGGACTGAAGCTTTCTTT. It is translated as CASSFTGGVGTEAFF.

V usage is TRBV19 and J usage is TRBJ2-2, with D hard to call. Between the trimmed V and J ends, which lost 2 bases and 4 bases, there was a span of 11 bases. This CDR3 has 15 amino acids. Germline assignment: CDR1 LNHDA and CDR2 SQIVND (reference sequence). The DNA for the CDR3 is TGTGCCAGTAGTATACCCTCAGTGTCCACCGGGGAGCTGTTTTTT. As protein: CASSIPSVSTGELFF.

The sample holds a few counts of this clone. This chain uses TRBV6-5 with TRBJ1-5, with D perhaps matching TRBD1 (5 bases). Per the germline V gene, CDR1 is MNHEY and CDR2 is SVGAGI. This CDR3 is built from 13 residues. The V gene lost 11 bases and the J gene lost 6 bases, with 17 bases spanning the gap. CDR3 in DNA: TGTGCCGGTCGCCAGGGTGCGAGTCAGCCCCAGCATTTT. Protein product: CAGRQGASQPQHF.